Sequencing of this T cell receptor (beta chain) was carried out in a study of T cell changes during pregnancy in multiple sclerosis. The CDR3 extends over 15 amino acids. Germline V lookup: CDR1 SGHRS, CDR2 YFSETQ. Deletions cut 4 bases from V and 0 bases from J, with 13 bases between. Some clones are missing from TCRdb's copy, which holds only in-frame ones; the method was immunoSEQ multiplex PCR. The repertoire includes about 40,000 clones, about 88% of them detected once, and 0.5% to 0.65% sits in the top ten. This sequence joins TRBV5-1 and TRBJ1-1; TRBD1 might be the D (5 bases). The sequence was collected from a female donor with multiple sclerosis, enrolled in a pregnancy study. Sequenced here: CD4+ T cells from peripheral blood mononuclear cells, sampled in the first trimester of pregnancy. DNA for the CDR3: TGCGCCAGCAGCCGCGAGGTAGGGGTGAACACTGAAGCTTTCTTT. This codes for CASSREVGVNTEAFF.